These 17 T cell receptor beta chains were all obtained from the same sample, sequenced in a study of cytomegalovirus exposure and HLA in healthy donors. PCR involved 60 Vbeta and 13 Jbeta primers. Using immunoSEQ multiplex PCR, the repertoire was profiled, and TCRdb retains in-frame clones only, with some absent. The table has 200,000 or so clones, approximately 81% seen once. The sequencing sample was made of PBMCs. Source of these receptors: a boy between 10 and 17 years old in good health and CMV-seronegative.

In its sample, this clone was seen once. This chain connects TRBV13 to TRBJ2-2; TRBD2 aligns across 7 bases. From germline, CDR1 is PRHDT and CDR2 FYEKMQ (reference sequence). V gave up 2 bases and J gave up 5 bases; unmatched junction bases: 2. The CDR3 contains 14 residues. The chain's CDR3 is CASSLTAGTGELFF. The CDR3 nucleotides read TGTGCCAGCAGCTTAACAGCGGGAACCGGGGAGCTGTTTTTT.

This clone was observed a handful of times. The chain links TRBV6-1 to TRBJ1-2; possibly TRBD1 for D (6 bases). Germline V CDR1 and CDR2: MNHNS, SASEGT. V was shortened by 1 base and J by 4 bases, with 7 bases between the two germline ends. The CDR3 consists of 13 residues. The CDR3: CASSEDRVYGYTF. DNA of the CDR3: TGTGCCAGCAGTGAAGACAGGGTCTATGGCTACACCTTC.

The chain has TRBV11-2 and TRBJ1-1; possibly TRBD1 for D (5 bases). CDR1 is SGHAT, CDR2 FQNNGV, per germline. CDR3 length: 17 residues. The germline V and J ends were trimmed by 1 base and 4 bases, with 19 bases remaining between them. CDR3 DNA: TGTGCCAGCAGCTTAGCCAGGGTCGGGGGAGGAGTCACTGAAGCTTTCTTT. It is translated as CASSLARVGGGVTEAFF.

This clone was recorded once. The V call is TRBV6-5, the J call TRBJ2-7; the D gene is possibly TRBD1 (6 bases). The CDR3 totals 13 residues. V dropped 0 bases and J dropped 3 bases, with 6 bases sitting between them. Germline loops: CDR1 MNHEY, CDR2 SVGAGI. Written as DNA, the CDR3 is TGTGCCAGCAGTTACTCGACAGGCTACGAGCAGTACTTC. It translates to CASSYSTGYEQYF.

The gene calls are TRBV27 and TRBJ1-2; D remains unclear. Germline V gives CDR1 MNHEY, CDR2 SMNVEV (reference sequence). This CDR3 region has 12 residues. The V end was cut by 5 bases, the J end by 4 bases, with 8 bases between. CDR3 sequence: CASSVGGYGYTF. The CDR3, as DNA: TGTGCCAGCAGTGTCGGAGGCTATGGCTACACCTTC.

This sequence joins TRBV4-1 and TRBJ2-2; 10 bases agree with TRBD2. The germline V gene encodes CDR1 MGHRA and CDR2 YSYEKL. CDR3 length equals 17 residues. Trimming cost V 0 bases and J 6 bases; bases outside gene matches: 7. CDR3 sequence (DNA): TGCGCCAGCAGCCAAGATCTGACGAGCGGGAGGGCCGGGGAGCTGTTTTTT. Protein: CASSQDLTSGRAGELFF.

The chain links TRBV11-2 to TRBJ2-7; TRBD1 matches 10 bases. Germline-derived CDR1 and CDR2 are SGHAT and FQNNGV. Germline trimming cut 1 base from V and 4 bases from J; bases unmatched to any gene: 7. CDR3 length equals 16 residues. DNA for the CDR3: TGTGCCAGCAGCTTAGTGACCGGGACAGGGGCTTACGAGCAGTACTTC. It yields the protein CASSLVTGTGAYEQYF.

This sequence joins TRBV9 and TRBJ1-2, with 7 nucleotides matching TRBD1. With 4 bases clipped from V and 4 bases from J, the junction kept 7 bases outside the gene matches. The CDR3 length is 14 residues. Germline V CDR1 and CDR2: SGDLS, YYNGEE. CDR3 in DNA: TGTGCCAGCAGCCCCTTCCGGGACAGCTATGGCTACACCTTC. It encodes CASSPFRDSYGYTF. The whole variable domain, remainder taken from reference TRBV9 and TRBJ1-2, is DSGVTQTPKHLITATGQRVTLRCSPRSGDLSVYWYQQSLDQGLQFLIQYYNGEERAKGNILERFSAQQFPDLHSELNLSSLELGDSALYFCASSPFRDSYGYTFGSGTRLTVV.

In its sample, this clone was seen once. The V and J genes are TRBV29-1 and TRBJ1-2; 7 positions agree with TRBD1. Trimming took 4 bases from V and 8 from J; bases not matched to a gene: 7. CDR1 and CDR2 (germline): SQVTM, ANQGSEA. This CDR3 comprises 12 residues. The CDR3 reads CSVGPTGSGYTF. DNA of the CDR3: TGCAGCGTTGGCCCGACAGGGTCCGGCTACACCTTC.

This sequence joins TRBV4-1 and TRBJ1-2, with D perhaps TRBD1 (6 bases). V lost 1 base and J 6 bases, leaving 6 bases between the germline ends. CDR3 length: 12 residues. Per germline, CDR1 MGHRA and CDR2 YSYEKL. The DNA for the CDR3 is TGCGCCAGCAGCCAAGGACAGGATGGCTACACCTTC. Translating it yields CASSQGQDGYTF.

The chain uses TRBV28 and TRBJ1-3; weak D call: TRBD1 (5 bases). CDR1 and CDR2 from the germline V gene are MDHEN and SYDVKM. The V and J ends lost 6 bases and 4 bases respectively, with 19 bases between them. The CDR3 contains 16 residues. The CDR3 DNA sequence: TGTGCCAGCAGCCCCGGGGGGGAGTTGTCGGGAAACACCATATATTTT. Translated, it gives CASSPGGELSGNTIYF.

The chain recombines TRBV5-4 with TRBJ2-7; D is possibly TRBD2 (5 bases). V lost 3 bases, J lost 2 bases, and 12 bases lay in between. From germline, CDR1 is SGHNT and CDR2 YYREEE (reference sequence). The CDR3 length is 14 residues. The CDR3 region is CASSSRGVPYEQYF. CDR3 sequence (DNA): TGTGCCAGCAGCTCCCGGGGAGTCCCCTACGAGCAGTACTTC.

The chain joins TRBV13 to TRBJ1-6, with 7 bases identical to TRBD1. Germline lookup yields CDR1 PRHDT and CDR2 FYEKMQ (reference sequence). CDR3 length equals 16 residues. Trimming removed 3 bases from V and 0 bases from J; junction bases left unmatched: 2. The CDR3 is CASSFRDSSYNSPLHF. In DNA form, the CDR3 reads TGTGCCAGCAGCTTCCGGGACAGCTCCTATAATTCACCCCTCCACTTT.

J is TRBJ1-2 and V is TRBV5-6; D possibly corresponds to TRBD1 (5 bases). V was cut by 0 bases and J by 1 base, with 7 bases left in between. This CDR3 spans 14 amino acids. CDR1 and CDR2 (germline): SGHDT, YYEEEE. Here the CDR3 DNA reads TGTGCCAGCAGCTTGGGACAGAATAACTATGGCTACACCTTC. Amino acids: CASSLGQNNYGYTF.

The CDR3 spells CASSIPGGARHEQFF. The CDR3, as DNA: TGTGCCAGTAGTATACCAGGGGGAGCCCGGCATGAGCAGTTCTTC. This chain connects TRBV19 to TRBJ2-1; 7 bases align to TRBD1. The CDR3 covers 15 residues. V gave up 2 bases and J gave up 8 bases; unmatched junction bases: 9. Germline assignment: CDR1 LNHDA and CDR2 SQIVND (reference sequence).

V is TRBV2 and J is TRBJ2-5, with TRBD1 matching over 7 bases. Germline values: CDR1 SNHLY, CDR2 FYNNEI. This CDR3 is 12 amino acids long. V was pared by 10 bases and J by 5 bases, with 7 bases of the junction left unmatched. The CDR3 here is CAIQGDTETQYF. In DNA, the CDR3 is TGTGCCATCCAGGGGGATACGGAGACCCAGTACTTC.

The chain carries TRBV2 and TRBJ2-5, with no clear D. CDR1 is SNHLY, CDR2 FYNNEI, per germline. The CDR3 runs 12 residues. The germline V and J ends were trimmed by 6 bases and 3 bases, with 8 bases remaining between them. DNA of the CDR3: TGTGCCAGCAGCCCTCCCGAAGAGACCCAGTACTTC. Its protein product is CASSPPEETQYF.